The subject of this entry is one TCR beta chain. The data are from a study of control samples from healthy donors and cancer patients. Germline V lookup: CDR1 MNHEY, CDR2 SVGEGT. There are 13 residues in the CDR3. V was shortened by 2 bases and J by 3 bases, with 8 bases between the two germline ends. TCRdb keeps only in-frame clones here, not all; method: immunoSEQ multiplex PCR. The table includes about 130,000 clones, around 94% detected once. This chain joins TRBV6-2 or TRBV6-3 and TRBJ2-7; no firm D call. The source of this sequence is a man in his 60s with colorectal cancer. The sample comprised PBMCs. The CDR3 loop is CASSYGLYYEQYF. CDR3 nucleotide sequence: TGTGCCAGCAGTTACGGGCTATACTACGAGCAGTACTTC.